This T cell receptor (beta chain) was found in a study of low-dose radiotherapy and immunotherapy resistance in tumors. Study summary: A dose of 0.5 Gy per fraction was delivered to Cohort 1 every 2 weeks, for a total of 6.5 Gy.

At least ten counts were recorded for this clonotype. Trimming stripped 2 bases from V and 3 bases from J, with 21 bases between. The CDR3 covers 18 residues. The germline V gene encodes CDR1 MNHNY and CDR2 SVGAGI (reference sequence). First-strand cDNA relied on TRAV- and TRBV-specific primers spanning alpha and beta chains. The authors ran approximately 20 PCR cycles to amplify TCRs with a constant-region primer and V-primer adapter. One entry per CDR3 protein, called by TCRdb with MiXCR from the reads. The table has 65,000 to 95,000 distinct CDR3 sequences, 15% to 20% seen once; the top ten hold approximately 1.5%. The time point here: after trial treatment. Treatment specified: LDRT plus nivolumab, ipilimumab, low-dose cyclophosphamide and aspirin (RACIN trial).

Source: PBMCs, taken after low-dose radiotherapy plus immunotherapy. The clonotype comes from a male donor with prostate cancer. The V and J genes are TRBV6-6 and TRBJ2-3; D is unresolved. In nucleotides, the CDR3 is TGTGCCAGCAGTTACCTACCACTTGCGGACCGTCGGACAGATACGCAGTATTTT. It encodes CASSYLPLADRRTDTQYF.